This record covers a single T cell receptor beta chain. Its cognate antigen is unknown. This specimen belongs to a study of shared clonotypes between healthy human individuals. The study, taken as a whole, reports: The expectation was that sequencing depth would affect clonotype sharing among donors. With several donors compared, around 5% of naive CD4 clonotypes were shared. It was the non-shared clonotypes that had lower generation probabilities than clonotypes shared by all four donors. Though the depth was large, rarefaction showed that sorted-subset sequencing was incomplete.

Sequencing was performed with immunoSEQ multiplex PCR; in TCRdb, only in-frame clones are kept and a portion is missing. This sample has around 1.5 million clones; approximately 98% occur once, and the top ten carry about 0.45%. The CDR3 totals 18 residues. Germline values: CDR1 SEHNR, CDR2 FQNEAQ (reference sequence). V shed 0 bases and J 5 bases; nucleotides not matched to a gene: 11. Sample: naive CD4+ T cells sorted from blood. Regarding subset: CD45RA+ positively selected. The TCR originated in a man in his thirties or forties in good health. V gene TRBV7-9 combines with J gene TRBJ2-3, with 10 bases identical to TRBD2. CDR3 residues: CASSLAGLAGAGGDTQYF. CDR3 bases: TGTGCCAGCAGCTTAGCCGGGCTAGCGGGAGCGGGGGGAGATACGCAGTATTTT.